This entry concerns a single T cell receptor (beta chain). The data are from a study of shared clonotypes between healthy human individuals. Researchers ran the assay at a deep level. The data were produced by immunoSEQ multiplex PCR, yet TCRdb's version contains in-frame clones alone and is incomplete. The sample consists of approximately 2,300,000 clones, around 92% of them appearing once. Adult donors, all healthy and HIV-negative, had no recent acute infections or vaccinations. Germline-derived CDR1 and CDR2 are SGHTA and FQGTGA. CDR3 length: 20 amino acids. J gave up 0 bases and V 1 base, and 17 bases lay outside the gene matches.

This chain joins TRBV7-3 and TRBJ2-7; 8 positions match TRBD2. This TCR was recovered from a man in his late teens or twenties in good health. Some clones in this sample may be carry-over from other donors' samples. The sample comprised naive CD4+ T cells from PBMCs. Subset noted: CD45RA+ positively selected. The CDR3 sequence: CASSLRSGALGGRSSYEQYF. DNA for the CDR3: TGTGCCAGCAGCTTAAGGTCTGGGGCTTTGGGCGGGAGGAGCTCCTACGAGCAGTACTTC.